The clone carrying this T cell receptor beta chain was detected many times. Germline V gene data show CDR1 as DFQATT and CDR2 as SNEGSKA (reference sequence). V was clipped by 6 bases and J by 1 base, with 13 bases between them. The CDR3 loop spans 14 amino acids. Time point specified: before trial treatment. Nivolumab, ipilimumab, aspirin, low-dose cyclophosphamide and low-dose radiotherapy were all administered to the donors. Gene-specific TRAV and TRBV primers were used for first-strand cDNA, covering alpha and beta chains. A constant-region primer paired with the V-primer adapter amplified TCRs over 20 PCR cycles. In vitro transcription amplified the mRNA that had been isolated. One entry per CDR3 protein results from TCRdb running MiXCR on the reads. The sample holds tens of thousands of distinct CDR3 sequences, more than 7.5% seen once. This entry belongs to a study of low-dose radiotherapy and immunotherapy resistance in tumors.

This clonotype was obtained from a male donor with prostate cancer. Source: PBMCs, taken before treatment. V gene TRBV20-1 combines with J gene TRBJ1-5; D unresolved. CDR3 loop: CSARPSTSNQPQHF. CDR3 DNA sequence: TGCAGTGCGAGACCTAGTACCAGCAATCAGCCCCAGCATTTT.